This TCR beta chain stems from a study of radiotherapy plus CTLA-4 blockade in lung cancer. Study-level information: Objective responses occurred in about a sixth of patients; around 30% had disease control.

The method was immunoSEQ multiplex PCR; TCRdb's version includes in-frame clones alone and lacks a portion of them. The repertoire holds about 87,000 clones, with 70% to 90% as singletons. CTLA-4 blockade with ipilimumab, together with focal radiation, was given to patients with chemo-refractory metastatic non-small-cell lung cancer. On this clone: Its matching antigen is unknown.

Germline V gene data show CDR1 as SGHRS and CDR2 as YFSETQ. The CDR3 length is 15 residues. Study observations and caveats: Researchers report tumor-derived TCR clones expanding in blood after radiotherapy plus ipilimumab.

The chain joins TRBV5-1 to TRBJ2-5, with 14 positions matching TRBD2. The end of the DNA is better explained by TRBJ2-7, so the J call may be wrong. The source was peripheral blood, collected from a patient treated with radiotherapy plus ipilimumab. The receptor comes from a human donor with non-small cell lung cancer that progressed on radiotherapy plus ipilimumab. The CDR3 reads CASSGGTSGSYEQYF. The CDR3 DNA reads TGCGCCAGCAGCGGGGGGACTAGCGGGAGTTACGAGCAGTACTTC.